The entry that follows covers one T cell receptor (beta chain) sequence. No antigen is known for it. The source of the sample is a study of T cells in Graves' hyperthyroidism and ophthalmopathy. Whole-study findings and limits: The blood repertoire included most of the expanded thyroid clonotypes above 0.001.

V trimming: 5 bases; J trimming: 4 bases; junction bases outside the gene matches: 12. The CDR3 is 16 amino acids. Germline loops: CDR1 MNHEY, CDR2 SVGEGT. TCR beta CDR3 sequences were amplified from RNA transcripts. RT-PCR in the first round (using the HTBI primer set) targeted the TCR CDR3. Using its own MiXCR run on the multiplex PCR reads, TCRdb lists one record per CDR3 protein. In the table there are 340,000 or so distinct CDR3 sequences, roughly 18% of which are singletons. Orbital computed tomography, thyroid ultrasound, serum thyroxine and TRAb, and clinical symptoms together informed the diagnoses.

The chain links TRBV6-2 or TRBV6-3 to TRBJ2-3; 7 bases map to TRBD1. The receptor's source is a woman aged 45 to 65 with Graves' hyperthyroidism. Source material: blood. CDR3 in DNA: TGTGCCAGCAGTAGGCCACAGGGGCTAGGGGCAGATACGCAGTATTTT. Residues: CASSRPQGLGADTQYF.